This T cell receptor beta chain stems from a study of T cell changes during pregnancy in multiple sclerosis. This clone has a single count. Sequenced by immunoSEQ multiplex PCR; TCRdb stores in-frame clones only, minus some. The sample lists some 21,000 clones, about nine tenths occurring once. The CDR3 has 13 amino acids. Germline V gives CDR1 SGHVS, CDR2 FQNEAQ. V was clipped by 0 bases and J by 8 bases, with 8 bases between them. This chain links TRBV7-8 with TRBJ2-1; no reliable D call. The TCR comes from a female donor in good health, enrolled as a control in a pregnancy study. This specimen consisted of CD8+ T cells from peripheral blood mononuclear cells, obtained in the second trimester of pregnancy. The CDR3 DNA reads TGTGCCAGCAGCTTAGCAGGCGGCTATGAGCAGTTCTTC. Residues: CASSLAGGYEQFF.